This TCR beta chain appears in the sequencing data of a study of T cell responses to AZD1222 COVID-19 vaccine. Study-level results: The span of vaccine-associated CD4 TCRs extended across spike, with dominance at 160-218 and 743-854.

V was cut by 0 bases and J by 2 bases, with 15 bases left in between. Germline V lookup: CDR1 LGHNA, CDR2 YSLEER. The CDR3 totals 17 residues. The assay was immunoSEQ multiplex PCR, and TCRdb's table has in-frame clones only and misses some. The sample lists about 75,000 clones, around 89% occurring once. A word on this clone: The antigen remains unidentified.

The chain employs TRBV4-3 and TRBJ2-3; possibly TRBD2 for D (6 bases). The TCR was taken from an adult who received the MenACWY meningococcal vaccine as a control. Sequencing was performed on peripheral blood, taken 28 days after the second dose of the MenACWY control vaccine. This CDR3 is CASSQDIGGTDTDTQYF. The CDR3 nucleotides are TGCGCCAGCAGCCAAGACATTGGGGGGACCGACACAGATACGCAGTATTTT.